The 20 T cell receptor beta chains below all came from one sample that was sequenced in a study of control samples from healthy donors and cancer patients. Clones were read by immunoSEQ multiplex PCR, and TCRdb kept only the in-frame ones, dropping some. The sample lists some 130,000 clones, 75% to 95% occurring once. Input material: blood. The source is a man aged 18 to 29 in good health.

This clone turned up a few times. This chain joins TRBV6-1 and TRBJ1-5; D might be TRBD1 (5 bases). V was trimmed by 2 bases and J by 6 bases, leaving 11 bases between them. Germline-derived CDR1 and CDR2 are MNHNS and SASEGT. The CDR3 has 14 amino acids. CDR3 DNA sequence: TGTGCCAGCAGTGAATGGGGGAAAAGTCAGCCCCAGCATTTT. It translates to CASSEWGKSQPQHF.

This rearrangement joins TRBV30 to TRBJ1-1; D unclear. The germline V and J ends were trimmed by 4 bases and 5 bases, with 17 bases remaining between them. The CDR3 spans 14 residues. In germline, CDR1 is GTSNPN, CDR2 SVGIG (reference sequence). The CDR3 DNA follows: TGTGCCTGGAATCAGGTTCCCGCCGTAACTGAAGCTTTCTTT. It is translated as CAWNQVPAVTEAFF.

DNA of the CDR3: TGTGCCAGCAGCTTGGTGGTCGAAGGAGGGTTGTGGGATTCACCCCTCCACTTT. Encoded protein: CASSLVVEGGLWDSPLHF. The gene calls are TRBV5-6 and TRBJ1-6; no clear D gene. With 0 bases removed from V and 8 bases from J, the gap between germline ends came to 21 bases. The CDR3 runs to 18 residues. Per the germline V gene, CDR1 is SGHDT and CDR2 is YYEEEE.

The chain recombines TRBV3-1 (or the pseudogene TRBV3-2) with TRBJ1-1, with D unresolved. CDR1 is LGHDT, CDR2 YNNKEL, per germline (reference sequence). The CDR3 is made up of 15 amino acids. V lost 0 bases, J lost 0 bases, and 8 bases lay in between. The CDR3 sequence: CASSQEPVLNTEAFF. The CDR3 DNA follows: TGTGCCAGCAGCCAAGAACCAGTCTTGAACACTGAAGCTTTCTTT.

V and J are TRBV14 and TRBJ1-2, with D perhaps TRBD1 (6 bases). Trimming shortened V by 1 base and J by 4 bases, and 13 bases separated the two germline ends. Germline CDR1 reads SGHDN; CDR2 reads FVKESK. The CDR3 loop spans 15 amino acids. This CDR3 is CASSQGRGAVYGYTF. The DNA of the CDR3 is TGTGCCAGCAGCCAAGGTCGGGGGGCGGTCTATGGCTACACCTTC.

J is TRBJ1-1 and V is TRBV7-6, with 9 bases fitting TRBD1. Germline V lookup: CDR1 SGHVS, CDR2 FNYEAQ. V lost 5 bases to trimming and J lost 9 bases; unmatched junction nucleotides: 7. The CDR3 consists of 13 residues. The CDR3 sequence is CASSPGTGSKAFF. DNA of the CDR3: TGTGCCAGCAGCCCCGGGACAGGGAGCAAAGCTTTCTTT.

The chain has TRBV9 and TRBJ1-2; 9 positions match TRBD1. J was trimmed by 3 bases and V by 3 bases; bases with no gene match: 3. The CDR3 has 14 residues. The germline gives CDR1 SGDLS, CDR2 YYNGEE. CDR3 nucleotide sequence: TGTGCCAGCAGCGCGGGGACAGGGTACTATGGCTACACCTTC. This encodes CASSAGTGYYGYTF.

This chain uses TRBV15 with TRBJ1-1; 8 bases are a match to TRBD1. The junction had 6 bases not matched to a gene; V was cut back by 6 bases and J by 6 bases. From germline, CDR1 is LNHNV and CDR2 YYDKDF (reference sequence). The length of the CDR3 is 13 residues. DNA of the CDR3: TGTGCCACCAGAAGGACAGGGTTCGCTGAAGCTTTCTTT. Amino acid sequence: CATRRTGFAEAFF.

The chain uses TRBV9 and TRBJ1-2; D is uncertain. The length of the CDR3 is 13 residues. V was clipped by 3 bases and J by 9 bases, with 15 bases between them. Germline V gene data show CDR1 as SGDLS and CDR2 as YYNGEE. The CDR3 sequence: CASSARAASRYTF. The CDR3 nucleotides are TGTGCCAGCAGCGCCCGGGCCGCTAGCCGCTACACCTTC.

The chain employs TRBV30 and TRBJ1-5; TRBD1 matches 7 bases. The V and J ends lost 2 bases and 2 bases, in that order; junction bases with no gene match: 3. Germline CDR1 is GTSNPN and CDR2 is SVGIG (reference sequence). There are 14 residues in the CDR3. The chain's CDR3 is CAWSYRGGNQPQHF. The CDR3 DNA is TGTGCCTGGAGTTACAGGGGCGGCAATCAGCCCCAGCATTTT.

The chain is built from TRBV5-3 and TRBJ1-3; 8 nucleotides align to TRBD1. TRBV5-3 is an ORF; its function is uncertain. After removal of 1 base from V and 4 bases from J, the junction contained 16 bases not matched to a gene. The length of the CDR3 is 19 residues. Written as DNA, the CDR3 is TGTGCCAGAAGCTTGAAGCCTCGTCCAGGGGGCGCGTCGGGAAACACCATATATTTT. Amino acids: CARSLKPRPGGASGNTIYF.

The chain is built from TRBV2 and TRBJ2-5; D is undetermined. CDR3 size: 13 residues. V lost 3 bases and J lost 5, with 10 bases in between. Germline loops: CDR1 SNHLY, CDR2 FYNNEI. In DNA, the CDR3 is TGTGCCAGCAGTGACAGCCGGTCGGAGACCCAGTACTTC. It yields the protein CASSDSRSETQYF.

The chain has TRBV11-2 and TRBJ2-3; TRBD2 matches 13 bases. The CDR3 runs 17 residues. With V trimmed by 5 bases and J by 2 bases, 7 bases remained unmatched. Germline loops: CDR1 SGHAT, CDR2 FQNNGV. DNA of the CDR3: TGTGCCAGCAGCCCCCTGACTAGCGGGGGGTCCACAGATACGCAGTATTTT. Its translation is CASSPLTSGGSTDTQYF. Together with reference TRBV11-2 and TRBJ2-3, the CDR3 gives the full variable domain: EAGVAQSPRYKIIEKRQSVAFWCNPISGHATLYWYQQILGQGPKLLIQFQNNGVVDDSQLPKDRFSAERLKGVDSTLKIQPAKLEDSAVYLCASSPLTSGGSTDTQYFGPGTRLTVL.

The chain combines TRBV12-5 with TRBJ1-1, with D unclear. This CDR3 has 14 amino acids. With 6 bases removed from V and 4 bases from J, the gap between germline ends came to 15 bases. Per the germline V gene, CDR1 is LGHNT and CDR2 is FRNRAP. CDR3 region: CASGLGSGSTEAFF. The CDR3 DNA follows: TGTGCTAGTGGCCTCGGGTCGGGAAGCACTGAAGCTTTCTTT.

The CDR3 nucleotides read TGTGCCAGCAGCCCCGGTTATGCTGAGACCCAGTACTTC. Translated, it gives CASSPGYAETQYF. This chain uses TRBV7-9 with TRBJ2-5, with D uncertain. Trimming stripped 5 bases from V and 5 bases from J, with 12 bases between. CDR3 length: 13 amino acids. Germline assignment: CDR1 SEHNR and CDR2 FQNEAQ (reference sequence).

The CDR3, as DNA: TGTGCCAGCAGTTATACATTGGGCAGGAATCAGCCCCAGCATTTT. This sequence encodes CASSYTLGRNQPQHF. The V call is TRBV27, the J call TRBJ1-5; D not certain. Germline assignment: CDR1 MNHEY and CDR2 SMNVEV (reference sequence). The germline V and J ends were trimmed by 4 bases and 4 bases, with 14 bases remaining between them. This CDR3 comprises 15 residues.

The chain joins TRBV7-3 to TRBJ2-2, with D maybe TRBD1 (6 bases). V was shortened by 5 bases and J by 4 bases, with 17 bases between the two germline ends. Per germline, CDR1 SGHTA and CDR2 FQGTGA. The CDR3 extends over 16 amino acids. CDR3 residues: CASSPRHRASTGELFF. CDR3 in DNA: TGTGCCAGCAGCCCACGACACAGGGCGAGCACCGGGGAGCTGTTTTTT.

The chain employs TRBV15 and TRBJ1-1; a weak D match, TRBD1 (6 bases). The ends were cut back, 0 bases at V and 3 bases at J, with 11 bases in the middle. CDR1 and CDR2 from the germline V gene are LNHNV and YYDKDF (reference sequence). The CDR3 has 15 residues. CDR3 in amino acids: CATSRDTQGYTEAFF. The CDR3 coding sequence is TGTGCCACCAGCAGAGATACCCAGGGGTACACTGAAGCTTTCTTT. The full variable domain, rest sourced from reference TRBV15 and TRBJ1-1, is DAMVIQNPRYQVTQFGKPVTLSCSQTLNHNVMYWYQQKSSQAPKLLFHYYDKDFNNEADTPDNFQSRRPNTSFCFLDIRSPGLGDTAMYLCATSRDTQGYTEAFFGQGTRLTVV.

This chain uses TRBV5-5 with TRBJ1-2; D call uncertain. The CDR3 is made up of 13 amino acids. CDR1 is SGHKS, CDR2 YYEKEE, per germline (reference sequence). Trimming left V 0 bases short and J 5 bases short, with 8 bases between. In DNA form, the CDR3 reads TGTGCCAGCAGCTTGGGGACGGCTTATGGCTACACCTTC. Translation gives CASSLGTAYGYTF.

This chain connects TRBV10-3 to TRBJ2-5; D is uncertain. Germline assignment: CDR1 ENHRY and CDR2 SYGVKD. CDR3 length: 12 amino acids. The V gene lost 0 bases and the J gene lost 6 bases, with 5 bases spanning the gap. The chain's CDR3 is CAISESSKTQYF. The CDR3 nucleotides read TGTGCCATCAGTGAGTCGTCAAAGACCCAGTACTTC.